Detailed here is one TCR beta chain. What it binds is not known. Naive-designated CD8 cells lacked CD45RO, were positively enriched for CCR7, and omitted terminally differentiated effector memory CD45RA+ cells. With 0 bases removed from V and 2 bases from J, the gap between germline ends came to 5 bases. The CDR3 is 14 residues long. Germline CDR1 and CDR2: SGDLS and YYNGEE. This sample is drawn from a study of shared clonotypes between healthy human individuals. Findings and limits, study-wide: Naive subsets usually exceeded memory subsets in estimated richness. Inspection by rarefaction showed sorted-subset sequencing to be incomplete despite large depth.

As originally analysed: Junction-only sequences without quality scores were provided by ImmunoSEQ, so filtering was different. Assay: immunoSEQ multiplex PCR; the TCRdb copy retains only in-frame clones and omits some. That table is the source of V, J and clone size, and D and trimming were worked out from the DNA. Of some 2.1 million clones listed, roughly 93% are singletons. The chain is built from TRBV9 and TRBJ1-4, with D maybe TRBD1 (5 bases). This receptor was taken from a man younger than 35 in good health. Some clones in this sample may be carry-over from other donors' samples. The sample taken for sequencing was naive CD8+ T cells from PBMCs. DNA for the CDR3: TGTGCCAGCAGCGTAGAGGGGACTAATGAAAAACTGTTTTTT. Translation gives CASSVEGTNEKLFF.